This record looks at one TCR beta chain sequence and its context. This sample stems from a study of OX40 agonist ivuxolimab in advanced cancers. Study-wide background: Previous treatment with anti-PD-1, anti-PD-L1 or anti-CTLA-4 therapy was allowed; 35% to 50% had received some.

Assay: immunoSEQ multiplex PCR; the TCRdb copy retains only in-frame clones and omits some. The sample shows 73,000 or so clones, around 80% of them seen only once. The CDR3 contains 13 residues. The V gene lost 5 bases and the J gene lost 6 bases, with 12 bases spanning the gap. The V gene's germline CDR1 is SGHTA and CDR2 FQGNSA. This sample comprised CD4+ or CD8+ T cells sorted from blood, obtained in a trial of the OX40 agonist ivuxolimab. The source is an adult with an advanced solid tumor such as melanoma, head and neck, liver or kidney cancer. The chain uses TRBV7-2 and TRBJ2-3; D perhaps matches TRBD2 (6 bases). The CDR3 region is CASSPGGLDTQYF. The CDR3 nucleotides read TGTGCCAGCAGCCCTGGGGGGTTGGATACGCAGTATTTT. Full variable domain (remainder filled in from reference TRBV7-2 and TRBJ2-3): GAGVSQSPSNKVTEKGKDVELRCDPISGHTALYWYRQSLGQGLEFLIYFQGNSAPDKSGLPSDRFSAERTGGSVSTLTIQRTQQEDSAVYLCASSPGGLDTQYFGPGTRLTVL.